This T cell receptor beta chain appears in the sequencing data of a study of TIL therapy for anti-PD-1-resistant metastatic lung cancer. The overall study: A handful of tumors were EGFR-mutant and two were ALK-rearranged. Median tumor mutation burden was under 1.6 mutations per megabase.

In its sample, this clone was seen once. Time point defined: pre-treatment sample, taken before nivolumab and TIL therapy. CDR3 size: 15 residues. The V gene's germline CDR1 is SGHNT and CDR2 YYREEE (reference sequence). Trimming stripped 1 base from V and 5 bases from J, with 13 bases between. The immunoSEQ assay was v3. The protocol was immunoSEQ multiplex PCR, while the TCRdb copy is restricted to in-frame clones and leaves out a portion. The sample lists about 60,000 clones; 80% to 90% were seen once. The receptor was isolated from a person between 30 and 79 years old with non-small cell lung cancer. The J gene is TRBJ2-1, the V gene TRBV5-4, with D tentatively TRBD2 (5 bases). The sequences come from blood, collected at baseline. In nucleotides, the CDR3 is TGTGCCAGCAGCTTGCCCTTTGGGCGGGACAATGAGCAGTTCTTC. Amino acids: CASSLPFGRDNEQFF. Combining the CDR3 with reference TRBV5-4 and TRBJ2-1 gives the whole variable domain ETGVTQSPTHLIKTRGQQVTLRCSSQSGHNTVSWYQQALGQGPQFIFQYYREEENGRGNFPPRFSGLQFPNYSSELNVNALELDDSALYLCASSLPFGRDNEQFFGPGTRLTVL.